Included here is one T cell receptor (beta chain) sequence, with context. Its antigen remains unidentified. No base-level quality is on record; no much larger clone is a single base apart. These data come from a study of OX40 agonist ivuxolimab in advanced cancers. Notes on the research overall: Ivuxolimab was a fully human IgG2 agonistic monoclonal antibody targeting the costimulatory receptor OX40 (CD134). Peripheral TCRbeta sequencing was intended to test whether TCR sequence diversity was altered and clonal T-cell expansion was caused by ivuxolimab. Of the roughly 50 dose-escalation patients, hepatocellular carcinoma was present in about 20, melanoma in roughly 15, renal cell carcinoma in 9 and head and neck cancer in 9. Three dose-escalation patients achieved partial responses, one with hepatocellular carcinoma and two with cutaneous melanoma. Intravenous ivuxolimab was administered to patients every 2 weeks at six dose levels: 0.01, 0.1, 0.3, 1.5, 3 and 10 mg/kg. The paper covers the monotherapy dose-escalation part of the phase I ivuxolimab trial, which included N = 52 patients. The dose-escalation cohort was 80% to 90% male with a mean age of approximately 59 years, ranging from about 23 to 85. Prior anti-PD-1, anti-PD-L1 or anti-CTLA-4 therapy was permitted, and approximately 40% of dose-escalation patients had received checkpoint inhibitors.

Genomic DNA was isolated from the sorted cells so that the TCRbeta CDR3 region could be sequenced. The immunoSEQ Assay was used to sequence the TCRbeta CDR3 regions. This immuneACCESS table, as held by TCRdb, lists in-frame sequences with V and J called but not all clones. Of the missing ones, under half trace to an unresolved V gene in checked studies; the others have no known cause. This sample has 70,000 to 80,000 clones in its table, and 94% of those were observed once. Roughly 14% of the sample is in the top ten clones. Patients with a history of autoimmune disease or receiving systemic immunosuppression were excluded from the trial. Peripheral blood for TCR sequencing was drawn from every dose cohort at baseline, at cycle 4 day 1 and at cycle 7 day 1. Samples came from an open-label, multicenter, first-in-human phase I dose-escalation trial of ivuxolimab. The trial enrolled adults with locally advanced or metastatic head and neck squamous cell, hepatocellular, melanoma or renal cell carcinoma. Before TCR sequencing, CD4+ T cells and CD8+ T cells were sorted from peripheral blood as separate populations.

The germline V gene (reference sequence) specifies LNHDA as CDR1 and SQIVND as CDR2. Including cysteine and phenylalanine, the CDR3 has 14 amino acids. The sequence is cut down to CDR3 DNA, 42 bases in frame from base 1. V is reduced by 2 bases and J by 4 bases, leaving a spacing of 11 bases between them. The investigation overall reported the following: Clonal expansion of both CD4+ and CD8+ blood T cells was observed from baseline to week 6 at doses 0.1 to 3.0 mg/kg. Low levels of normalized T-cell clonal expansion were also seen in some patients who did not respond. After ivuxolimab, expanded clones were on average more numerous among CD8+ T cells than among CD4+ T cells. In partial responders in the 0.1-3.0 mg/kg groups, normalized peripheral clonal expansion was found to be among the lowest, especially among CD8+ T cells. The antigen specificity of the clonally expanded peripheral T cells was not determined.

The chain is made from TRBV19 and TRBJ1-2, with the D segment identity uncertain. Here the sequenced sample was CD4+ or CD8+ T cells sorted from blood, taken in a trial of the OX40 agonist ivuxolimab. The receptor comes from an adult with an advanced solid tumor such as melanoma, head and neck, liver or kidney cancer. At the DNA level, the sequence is TGTGCCAGTAGTATAAAGGACCCGGGCTATGGCTACACCTTC. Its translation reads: CASSIKDPGYGYTF.